This TCR beta chain was observed in a study of cytomegalovirus exposure and HLA in healthy donors. Of note for this clone: As yet, its antigen is unknown.

A multiplex PCR was run with 60 Vbeta primers and 13 Jbeta primers. Clones were read by immunoSEQ multiplex PCR, and TCRdb kept only the in-frame ones, dropping some. Of under 200,000 clones in the sample, approximately 81% are singletons; the top ten hold roughly 1%. The germline V gene encodes CDR1 LNHNV and CDR2 YYDKDF (reference sequence). V was clipped by 5 bases and J by 6 bases; unmatched bases: 7. This CDR3 comprises 15 residues. Study-wide points: At a 0.05 false discovery rate, a later analysis found 16,951 TCR beta sequences to be associated with HLA alleles. The likely explanation for a cluster of highly shared sequence variants was sequencing artifact. When the data were analyzed later, several of the most significant clusters appeared to be linked to common viral pathogens. Later on, a genetic analysis was performed. It linked a missense variant in DCLRE1C with V- and J-gene trimming of TCR beta.

This sequence joins TRBV15 and TRBJ2-2; 9 positions agree with TRBD1. The origin of this receptor is a man aged 25 to 45 in good health and CMV-seronegative. The sequencing input was PBMCs. This CDR3 reads CATSLNRGQAGELFF. The CDR3, as DNA: TGTGCCACCAGCCTCAACAGGGGGCAGGCCGGGGAGCTGTTTTTT. Looking up the rest from reference TRBV15 and TRBJ2-2 gives the full variable domain: DAMVIQNPRYQVTQFGKPVTLSCSQTLNHNVMYWYQQKSSQAPKLLFHYYDKDFNNEADTPDNFQSRRPNTSFCFLDIRSPGLGDTAMYLCATSLNRGQAGELFFGEGSRLTVL.